A single sample is the source of the 21 T cell receptor beta chains below, sequenced in a study of blood T cell repertoires in COVID-19. Measured with immunoSEQ multiplex PCR; TCRdb has only the in-frame clones, and not every one. The sample includes a few hundred thousand clones, about 85% seen only once; the top ten take approximately 5.1%. Material: peripheral blood. The receptors were sampled from a woman in her sixties or seventies who had recovered from COVID-19.

The genes are TRBV5-1 and TRBJ2-2; the match to TRBD2 covers 7 bases. Trimming at V came to 0 bases and at J to 4 bases, leaving 3 bases not matched to a gene. The CDR3 contains 15 residues. Per the germline V gene, CDR1 is SGHRS and CDR2 is YFSETQ. The CDR3 reads CASSLGGGSTGELFF. CDR3 nucleotide sequence: TGCGCCAGCAGCTTGGGCGGGGGAAGCACCGGGGAGCTGTTTTTT.

To note about this clone: Other DNA sequences in the same sample also yield this CDR3. The V and J genes are TRBV9 and TRBJ1-4, with 8 bases lining up with TRBD1. This CDR3 is 15 amino acids long. Germline V gene lookup returns CDR1 SGDLS and CDR2 YYNGEE. Unmatched junction bases numbered 4, after V lost 4 bases and J lost 2 bases. This CDR3 is CASSPRTGTNEKLFF. DNA of the CDR3: TGTGCCAGCAGCCCTCGGACAGGGACTAATGAAAAACTGTTTTTT.

This clone appeared once. The chain recombines TRBV25-1 with TRBJ1-1, with D tentatively TRBD1 (6 bases). The CDR3 spans 16 residues. V lost 1 base, J lost 3 bases, and 15 bases lay in between. In germline, CDR1 is MGHDK, CDR2 SYGVNS. The CDR3 bases are TGTGCCAGCAGTGAATCCAGGGGATCCGTGTACACTGAAGCTTTCTTT. Its protein is CASSESRGSVYTEAFF.

The rearrangement joins TRBV6-4 to TRBJ2-7; 11 positions agree with TRBD2. J lost 2 bases, V lost 6 bases, and 12 bases had no gene match. CDR3 length: 17 residues. Germline V CDR1 and CDR2: MRHNA, SNTAGT. Here the CDR3 DNA reads TGTGCCAGCAGCTCGACTAGCGGGGAGATATCCCCCTACGAGCAGTACTTC. Translating it yields CASSSTSGEISPYEQYF.

The rearrangement links TRBV28 to TRBJ1-2; 10 bases agree with TRBD1. Germline loops: CDR1 MDHEN, CDR2 SYDVKM. V was clipped by 6 bases and J by 7 bases; unmatched bases: 5. CDR3 length: 13 amino acids. CDR3 sequence: CASRATGGFGYTF. The CDR3 coding sequence is TGTGCCAGCAGGGCGACAGGGGGCTTTGGCTACACCTTC.

V usage is TRBV7-8 and J usage is TRBJ1-2; 10 positions match TRBD1. CDR3 length equals 18 residues. V was clipped by 5 bases and J by 4 bases; unmatched bases: 16. Looked up from germline, CDR1 is SGHVS and CDR2 is FQNEAQ. CDR3 sequence reads: CASSTRLGQGTRVYGYTF. CDR3 coding DNA: TGTGCCAGCAGCACCCGACTGGGACAGGGGACTCGAGTCTATGGCTACACCTTC.

This chain joins TRBV5-8 and TRBJ2-3; 9 positions agree with TRBD1. The V gene's germline CDR1 is SGHTS and CDR2 YDEGEE. CDR3 size: 15 residues. Trimming took 0 bases from V and 1 from J; bases not matched to a gene: 0. The CDR3 DNA sequence: TGTGCCAGCAGCTTGGGGACAGGGGGCACAGATACGCAGTATTTT. Its translation: CASSLGTGGTDTQYF.

V and J are TRBV27 and TRBJ1-5; D gene unclear. The germline V gene has CDR1 MNHEY and CDR2 SMNVEV (reference sequence). The germline V and J ends were trimmed by 5 bases and 0 bases, with 14 bases remaining between them. The CDR3 is 16 residues long. This chain's CDR3 is CASSPHVADSNQPQHF. The CDR3 DNA sequence: TGTGCCAGCAGTCCCCATGTGGCAGATAGCAATCAGCCCCAGCATTTT.

This clone was detected a few times. The gene calls are TRBV5-1 and TRBJ1-3; D uncertain. Germline V gives CDR1 SGHRS, CDR2 YFSETQ. Trimming shortened V by 2 bases and J by 2 bases, and 14 bases separated the two germline ends. This CDR3 has 16 amino acids. The CDR3 DNA is TGCGCCAGCAGCTTAATCGGAGGGAGCCCTGGAAACACCATATATTTT. The encoded protein is CASSLIGGSPGNTIYF.

This clone was counted a single time. The chain employs TRBV6-2 or TRBV6-3 and TRBJ1-5; D ambiguous. The CDR3 is 13 residues long. The ends were cut back, 5 bases at V and 5 bases at J, with 10 bases in the middle. Germline CDR1 and CDR2: MNHEY and SVGEGT. This CDR3 is CASSGYPDQPQHF. In nucleotides, the CDR3 is TGTGCCAGCAGTGGTTACCCGGATCAGCCCCAGCATTTT.

The chain is built from TRBV7-8 and TRBJ1-5, with 10 bases matching TRBD1. The CDR3 covers 16 residues. V shed 4 bases and J 7 bases; nucleotides not matched to a gene: 10. CDR1 and CDR2 from the germline V gene are SGHVS and FQNEAQ. The CDR3 DNA reads TGTGCCAGCAGCTCCCAGACAGGGGGCGTGGGACAGCCCCAGCATTTT. It yields the protein CASSSQTGGVGQPQHF.

V usage is TRBV6-1 and J usage is TRBJ2-7; D is perhaps TRBD1 (6 bases). The CDR3 covers 15 residues. Trimming cost V 2 bases and J 4 bases, with 15 bases left between them. The germline V gene encodes CDR1 MNHNS and CDR2 SASEGT. CDR3 loop: CASSEMTGGKYEQYF. DNA of the CDR3: TGTGCCAGCAGTGAAATGACAGGAGGAAAATACGAGCAGTACTTC.

V usage is TRBV5-4 and J usage is TRBJ2-1; 10 nucleotides agree with TRBD2. The CDR3 sequence is 12 residues long. Germline V CDR1 and CDR2: SGHNT, YYREEE (reference sequence). V shed 2 bases, J shed 14 bases, and the junction held 4 bases outside the gene matches. CDR3 amino acids: CASSLGAGGEFF. The CDR3, as DNA: TGTGCCAGCAGCTTAGGAGCGGGGGGGGAGTTCTTC.

In its sample, this clone was seen a few times. This chain uses TRBV24-1 with TRBJ1-5; 7 nucleotides match TRBD1. This CDR3 has 16 residues. V lost 0 bases to trimming and J lost 7 bases; unmatched junction nucleotides: 8. CDR1 and CDR2 from the germline V gene are KGHDR and SFDVKD. As DNA, the CDR3 is TGTGCCACCAGTGATTTGCAAAGGGACAGTGGACAGCCCCAGCATTTT. Translating it yields CATSDLQRDSGQPQHF.

There are a few counts of this clone. The chain couples TRBV4-3 to TRBJ1-2, with unresolved D. CDR3 length: 15 amino acids. CDR1 LGHNA and CDR2 YSLEER come from the germline V gene. The V end lost 0 bases, the J end lost 1 base, and 9 bases lay between the germline ends. Written as DNA, the CDR3 is TGCGCCAGCAGCCAAGACCCGACTGTTAACTATGGCTACACCTTC. It yields the protein CASSQDPTVNYGYTF.

This clone was detected once. This rearrangement joins TRBV6-6 to TRBJ1-2, with D perhaps matching TRBD1 (5 bases). Germline-derived CDR1 and CDR2 are MNHNY and SVGAGI (reference sequence). V lost 8 bases and J 5 bases, leaving 15 bases between the germline ends. This CDR3 contains 13 residues. Written as DNA, the CDR3 is TGTGCCAGCGACAGAAAGGGTGGATATGGCTACACCTTC. It codes for CASDRKGGYGYTF.

This chain connects TRBV18 to TRBJ1-3; no clear D. The germline gives CDR1 KGHSH, CDR2 LQKENI. The CDR3 runs to 14 residues. The ends were cut back, 2 bases at V and 3 bases at J, with 8 bases in the middle. The CDR3 coding sequence is TGTGCCAGCTCACCATCCGGGGATGGAAACACCATATATTTT. Its protein product is CASSPSGDGNTIYF.

The CDR3 spells CASSPDRLAPLHF. The CDR3 DNA is TGTGCCAGCAGTCCCGACAGACTTGCACCCCTCCACTTT. V gene TRBV12-3 or TRBV12-4 combines with J gene TRBJ1-6, with D possibly matching TRBD1 (5 bases). The CDR3 loop spans 13 amino acids. The V end lost 5 bases, the J end lost 11 bases, and 13 bases lay between the germline ends.

This CDR3 is CAWRIGTGGYEGYGYTF. As DNA, the CDR3 is TGTGCCTGGAGAATCGGGACAGGGGGTTACGAAGGCTATGGCTACACCTTC. V and J are TRBV30 and TRBJ1-2; 11 bases are shared with TRBD1. The CDR3 covers 17 residues. V was pared by 3 bases and J by 4 bases, with 13 bases of the junction left unmatched. Germline-derived CDR1 and CDR2 are GTSNPN and SVGIG (reference sequence).

J is TRBJ2-7 and V is TRBV7-9; D is ambiguous. V dropped 2 bases and J dropped 0 bases, with 8 bases sitting between them. There are 14 residues in the CDR3. Germline assignment: CDR1 SEHNR and CDR2 FQNEAQ (reference sequence). CDR3 amino acids: CASSLSASSYEQYF. CDR3 nucleotides: TGTGCCAGCAGCTTAAGTGCTAGCTCCTACGAGCAGTACTTC.

This rearrangement joins TRBV6-5 to TRBJ1-1; no clear D gene. Germline loops: CDR1 MNHEY, CDR2 SVGAGI. The CDR3 is 13 residues long. Trimming pared 6 bases from V and 1 base from J, leaving 9 bases between. This CDR3 is CASRLKPNTEAFF. In DNA, the CDR3 is TGTGCCAGCAGGTTAAAGCCGAACACTGAAGCTTTCTTT.